Below, 8 T cell receptor beta chains from the same sample are listed, as sequenced in a study of post-analysis software for immune sequencing data. Study-wide results and limits: About five TRBV segments, including TRBV5-6, TRBV5-1 and TRBV20-1, were more frequent in patients than controls.

Their antigen targets remain unknown. The authors incorporated unique molecular identifiers into the TCR beta cDNA libraries. TCRdb fed the PCR reads into MiXCR, producing one record per CDR3 protein. The data show 150,000 to 200,000 distinct CDR3 sequences, 30% seen once. Sample: blood. These receptors originate from a girl aged 10-17 years with multiple sclerosis.

The chain couples TRBV9 to TRBJ2-3; 7 nucleotides match TRBD2. CDR1 and CDR2 (germline): SGDLS, YYNGEE. The V segment lost 0 bases and the J segment 0 bases; nucleotides outside the gene matches: 1. CDR3 length: 15 residues. CDR3 loop: CASSVAGGSTDTQYF. CDR3 sequence (DNA): TGTGCCAGCAGCGTAGCCGGGGGGAGCACAGATACGCAGTATTTT.

This chain uses TRBV9 with TRBJ1-1; D is unresolved. Germline CDR1 SGDLS, CDR2 YYNGEE. The CDR3 totals 14 residues. V lost 0 bases to trimming and J lost 0 bases, with 6 bases between them. The CDR3 bases are TGTGCCAGCAGCGTAGAACCCCTGAACACTGAAGCTTTCTTT. This gives the protein CASSVEPLNTEAFF.

Notes on this clonotype: A read error may explain this, as a much larger clone is one base away. The V call is TRBV5-4, the J call TRBJ2-4; 7 nucleotides match TRBD2. Germline V CDR1 and CDR2: SGHNT, YYREEE (reference sequence). Germline trimming cut 3 bases from V and 1 base from J; bases unmatched to any gene: 1. The CDR3 is made up of 14 amino acids. CDR3 sequence (DNA): TGTGCCAGCAGCTGGGAGGGGGCCAAAAACATTCAGTACTTC. Protein sequence: CASSWEGAKNIQYF. Together with reference TRBV5-4 and TRBJ2-4, the CDR3 gives the full variable domain: ETGVTQSPTHLIKTRGQQVTLRCSSQSGHNTVSWYQQALGQGPQFIFQYYREEENGRGNFPPRFSGLQFPNYSSELNVNALELDDSALYLCASSWEGAKNIQYFGAGTRLSVL.

The chain has TRBV7-9 and TRBJ2-1; tentative D call: TRBD2 (6 bases). Trimming took off 5 bases at V and 3 bases at J, with 11 bases between the two ends. CDR1 is SEHNR and CDR2 is FQNEAQ in the germline V gene (reference sequence). CDR3 length: 14 amino acids. CDR3 loop: CASSRSGNYNEQFF. CDR3 coding DNA: TGTGCCAGCAGCCGTAGCGGAAACTACAATGAGCAGTTCTTC.

Details on this clonotype: A much larger clonotype is one base distant, so this may be a read error. The gene calls are TRBV5-5 and TRBJ2-3; perhaps TRBD2 as D (6 bases). The V and J ends lost 2 bases and 0 bases respectively, with 7 bases between them. The germline V gene has CDR1 SGHKS and CDR2 YYEKEE (reference sequence). The CDR3 length is 14 residues. The CDR3 is CASSFGTSTDTQYF. CDR3 nucleotide sequence: TGTGCCAGCAGCTTCGGGACTAGCACAGATACGCAGTATTTT.

Concerning this clonotype: A much larger clone lies one base from this, so it may be a read error. This chain uses TRBV29-1 with TRBJ2-5; D possibly matches TRBD1 or TRBD2 (5 bases each). The CDR3 has 14 residues. CDR1 is SQVTM, CDR2 ANQGSEA, per germline. Trimming removed 3 bases from V and 13 bases from J, with 24 bases in between. The CDR3 DNA reads TGCAGCGTTGAGAGGGAAGGGTTCGAGGGGACGCGGTACTTC. This encodes CSVEREGFEGTRYF.

The V and J genes are TRBV6-1 and TRBJ1-1, with D possibly TRBD1 on 5 matching bases. V was clipped by 5 bases and J by 10 bases, with 11 bases between them. The CDR3 is 11 residues long. Germline V gene data show CDR1 as MNHNS and CDR2 as SASEGT. This chain's CDR3 is CASSTQGIAFF. The DNA of the CDR3 is TGTGCCAGCAGTACCCAGGGTATAGCTTTCTTT.

J is TRBJ1-2 and V is TRBV12-3 or TRBV12-4; D not certain. Trimming pared 3 bases from V and 6 bases from J, leaving 20 bases between. This CDR3 spans 16 amino acids. CDR3 in DNA: TGTGCCAGCAGTTTGGGCGGCAAGGGTATACCCCATGGCTACACCTTC. This gives the protein CASSLGGKGIPHGYTF.